This T cell receptor beta chain was profiled in a study of shared clonotypes between healthy human individuals. Study-level background: A donor's plate count was three for CD4 naive and three for CD4 memory; CD8 naive had two and CD8 memory one.

Germline loops: CDR1 KGHSH, CDR2 LQKENI. The ends were cut back, 1 base at V and 1 base at J, with 18 bases in the middle. This CDR3 has 18 residues. Repertoires were generated with immunoSEQ multiplex PCR, while TCRdb's copy carries only in-frame clones and drops some. The sample includes some 630,000 clones, roughly 70% seen only once; the top ten take approximately 1.8%. This chain uses TRBV18 with TRBJ2-3; perhaps TRBD2 as D (5 bases). Sequenced: memory CD4+ T cells sorted from blood. Specified subset: CD45RA-negative fraction. The TCR sequence derives from a woman aged 25 to 39 in good health. CDR3 nucleotide sequence: TGTGCCAGCTCACCACGACGGTCGGGGATTTCGGGCACAGATACGCAGTATTTT. It specifies CASSPRRSGISGTDTQYF.